This note documents a single TCR beta chain sequence. These data are taken from a study of blood T cell repertoires in COVID-19. Study-wide context: Whether acute or convalescent, the COVID-19 samples came from the United States, Italy and Spain.

Clinical history as reported by participants underpinned cohort assignment. In Cohort 3, a recovered donor had either two negative PCRs, clearance, or symptom resolution. V lost 1 base and J lost 8, with 20 bases in between. This CDR3 has 15 residues. Germline loops: CDR1 GTSNPN, CDR2 SVGIG (reference sequence). The assay was immunoSEQ multiplex PCR, and TCRdb's table has in-frame clones only and misses some. The data show under 200,000 clones, about four fifths seen once. The sequenced material came from PBMCs or T cells enriched from blood (not recorded which). This TCR was recovered from a woman aged 60-70 years who had recovered from COVID-19. This sequence joins TRBV30 and TRBJ1-2, with D uncertain. As DNA, the CDR3 is TGTGCCTGGAGTGCCCTCTACGCTAATTTACGGGGCTACACCTTC. This gives the protein CAWSALYANLRGYTF.